The next 28 T cell receptor beta chains were all read from a single sample in a study of Ad26.COV2.S vaccination and SARS-CoV-2 variants. Stated treatment: roughly 18 received Ad26.COV2.S at low or high dose, single or two shots; several received placebo; per-sample allocation not given. Following the first vaccine or placebo injection, samples were taken on day 63. Libraries were prepared by immunoSEQ multiplex PCR; TCRdb keeps only in-frame clonotypes and omits some of them. Of 300,000 to 400,000 clones listed, 88% are singletons. The sample here was peripheral blood, taken in a trial of Ad26.COV2.S vaccine versus placebo. These receptors originate from a person aged 18 to 59 who received the Ad26.COV2.S COVID-19 vaccine or a placebo.

This rearrangement joins TRBV14 to TRBJ1-1; D gene uncertain. The CDR3 runs to 12 residues. From germline, CDR1 is SGHDN and CDR2 FVKESK. The V and J ends lost 4 bases and 0 bases respectively, with 3 bases between them. CDR3 nucleotide sequence: TGTGCCAGCAGCCTATTGAACACTGAAGCTTTCTTT. Translation: CASSLLNTEAFF.

The chain joins TRBV7-2 to TRBJ2-2; D is perhaps TRBD2 (6 bases). CDR1 is SGHTA, CDR2 FQGNSA, per germline. V was shortened by 3 bases and J by 6 bases, with 14 bases between the two germline ends. This CDR3 has 15 residues. The CDR3 nucleotides are TGTGCCAGCAGCTTTGGGGGGATTTTCGCCGGGGAGCTGTTTTTT. Translating it yields CASSFGGIFAGELFF. Filled out from reference TRBV7-2 and TRBJ2-2, the complete variable domain reads GAGVSQSPSNKVTEKGKDVELRCDPISGHTALYWYRQSLGQGLEFLIYFQGNSAPDKSGLPSDRFSAERTGGSVSTLTIQRTQQEDSAVYLCASSFGGIFAGELFFGEGSRLTVL.

J is TRBJ2-1 and V is TRBV6-2 or TRBV6-3, with 9 nucleotides matching TRBD1. This CDR3 contains 16 residues. The ends lost 0 bases at V and 0 bases at J; junction bases unmatched: 0. CDR1 is MNHEY and CDR2 is SVGEGT in the germline V gene. CDR3 amino acids: CASSYSQGASYNEQFF. In DNA form, the CDR3 reads TGTGCCAGCAGTTACTCACAGGGGGCCTCCTACAATGAGCAGTTCTTC.

CDR3 residues: CASSVRGNYNEQFF. The DNA of the CDR3 is TGTGCCAGCAGCGTTCGGGGAAACTACAATGAGCAGTTCTTC. The chain carries TRBV9 and TRBJ2-1; D possibly corresponds to TRBD2 (5 bases). Germline V gene data show CDR1 as SGDLS and CDR2 as YYNGEE. Trimming left V 2 bases short and J 3 bases short, with 9 bases between. The CDR3 length is 14 residues.

The V call is TRBV6-5, the J call TRBJ2-3; 8 nucleotides line up with TRBD2. Per germline, CDR1 MNHEY and CDR2 SVGAGI. V lost 2 bases, J lost 3 bases, and 4 bases stayed unmatched. The CDR3 spans 15 residues. DNA for the CDR3: TGTGCCAGCAGTTACGGCGGGGGGCCTACAGATACGCAGTATTTT. It is translated as CASSYGGGPTDTQYF.

On this clone: The same CDR3 can be traced to other DNA sequences in this sample. The J gene is TRBJ1-1, the V gene TRBV7-8; 7 bases fit TRBD1. CDR1 is SGHVS, CDR2 FQNEAQ, per germline. The V segment lost 3 bases and the J segment 1 base; nucleotides outside the gene matches: 2. The CDR3 totals 14 residues. The CDR3 DNA follows: TGTGCCAGCAGCTTGGGGACAGCGAACACTGAAGCTTTCTTT. This codes for CASSLGTANTEAFF. Supplemented by reference TRBV7-8 and TRBJ1-1, the full variable domain reads GAGVSQSPRYKVAKRGQDVALRCDPISGHVSLFWYQQALGQGPEFLTYFQNEAQLDKSGLPSDRFFAERPEGSVSTLKIQRTQQEDSAVYLCASSLGTANTEAFFGQGTRLTVV.

This chain uses TRBV12-3 or TRBV12-4 with TRBJ2-5; 8 nucleotides agree with TRBD2. V lost 8 bases, J lost 3 bases, and 5 bases stayed unmatched. The CDR3 extends over 13 amino acids. CDR3 region: CASGRGAEETQYF. The CDR3 coding sequence is TGTGCCAGCGGGCGGGGGGCGGAAGAGACCCAGTACTTC.

This clone was recorded once. V gene TRBV6-2 or TRBV6-3 combines with J gene TRBJ2-3, with D possibly being TRBD2 (6 bases). Trimming took 3 bases from V and 2 from J, leaving 9 bases between them. There are 14 residues in the CDR3. The germline V gene has CDR1 MNHEY and CDR2 SVGEGT. CDR3 coding DNA: TGTGCCAGCAGTTATAGCGGACCCACAGATACGCAGTATTTT. Residues: CASSYSGPTDTQYF.

Of note for this clone: This may be a read error: a much more frequent sequence differs by one nucleotide. At the DNA level, this CDR3 is encoded by other sequences in the same sample as well. The chain links TRBV4-2 to TRBJ2-7, with 7 nucleotides matching TRBD2. The CDR3 totals 13 residues. With 4 bases clipped from V and 1 base from J, the junction kept 1 base outside the gene matches. CDR1 is LGHNA and CDR2 is YNFKEQ in the germline V gene. The chain's CDR3 is CASSRGGSYEQYF. CDR3 DNA sequence: TGTGCCAGCAGCCGGGGGGGGTCCTACGAGCAGTACTTC.

The chain's CDR3 is CASSLDGSGSDEQFF. The CDR3 DNA reads TGTGCCAGCAGCTTAGATGGTAGCGGGAGTGATGAGCAGTTCTTC. The chain links TRBV11-3 to TRBJ2-1, with 9 bases lining up with TRBD2. Per the germline V gene, CDR1 is SGHNT and CDR2 is YENEEA. Trimming cost V 0 bases and J 8 bases; bases outside gene matches: 5. CDR3 length: 15 amino acids.

The rearrangement uses TRBV12-2 and TRBJ1-1. TRBV12-2 is a recognized pseudogene. This CDR3 is built from 14 residues. This chain's CDR3 is CASRLARSYIEAFF. DNA of the CDR3: TGTGCAAGTCGCTTAGCGCGCAGCTATATTGAAGCTTTCTTT.

The chain recombines TRBV5-1 with TRBJ2-2; 8 bases are a match to TRBD2. The germline V gene has CDR1 SGHRS and CDR2 YFSETQ. The CDR3 runs to 16 residues. Trimming removed 4 bases from V and 4 bases from J; junction bases left unmatched: 9. The CDR3 loop reads CASSQTSGISTGELFF. For the CDR3, the DNA is TGCGCCAGCAGCCAAACTAGCGGCATAAGCACCGGGGAGCTGTTTTTT.

Many counts were recorded for this clone. The V gene is TRBV4-3, the J gene TRBJ1-3; D perhaps matches TRBD1 (5 bases). V dropped 0 bases and J dropped 1 base, with 7 bases sitting between them. The CDR3 covers 15 residues. The germline V gene has CDR1 LGHNA and CDR2 YSLEER. CDR3 in amino acids: CASSQDWGSGNTIYF. CDR3 DNA: TGCGCCAGCAGCCAAGATTGGGGGTCTGGAAACACCATATATTTT.

This chain connects TRBV6-5 to TRBJ1-1; D not resolved. The V end lost 2 bases, the J end lost 1 base, and 5 bases lay between the germline ends. The length of the CDR3 is 13 residues. Germline CDR1 MNHEY, CDR2 SVGAGI. The DNA of the CDR3 is TGTGCCAGCAGTTACGAAAAGAACACTGAAGCTTTCTTT. Residues: CASSYEKNTEAFF.

This chain links TRBV29-1 with TRBJ1-2; 7 nucleotides match TRBD1. V lost 0 bases to trimming and J lost 6 bases; unmatched junction nucleotides: 16. This CDR3 region has 17 residues. In germline, CDR1 is SQVTM, CDR2 ANQGSEA. CDR3 sequence (DNA): TGCAGCGTTGAAGATCGAGGACAGGCCCCCCTCCTCAATGGCTACACCTTC. This gives the protein CSVEDRGQAPLLNGYTF.

This sequence joins TRBV4-1 and TRBJ2-7; the match to TRBD1 covers 10 bases. The V segment lost 3 bases and the J segment 6 bases; nucleotides outside the gene matches: 5. The CDR3 is made up of 14 amino acids. Germline CDR1 MGHRA, CDR2 YSYEKL. CDR3 coding DNA: TGCGCCAGCAGCCAGGGACAGGGGAGAGCCGAGCAGTACTTC. It specifies CASSQGQGRAEQYF.

About this clone: The sample holds other DNA sequences that translate to the same CDR3. The CDR3 is CASSYSGYNEQFF. CDR3 nucleotide sequence: TGTGCCAGCAGTTATTCCGGCTACAATGAGCAGTTCTTC. The genes are TRBV6-5 and TRBJ2-1; D not resolved. The ends were cut back, 3 bases at V and 3 bases at J, with 6 bases in the middle. Germline loops: CDR1 MNHEY, CDR2 SVGAGI. The CDR3 is 13 residues long.

CDR3 coding DNA: TGTGCCAGCCTTGCATCGGTGGGGGGAGGAAACACCATATATTTT. Translation gives CASLASVGGGNTIYF. This chain links TRBV6-5 with TRBJ1-3, with a tentative D call TRBD1 (5 bases). Deletions cut 8 bases from V and 4 bases from J, with 18 bases between. The CDR3 spans 15 residues. Germline values: CDR1 MNHEY, CDR2 SVGAGI.

CDR3 sequence reads: CASSRGPIQETQYF. Here the CDR3 DNA reads TGTGCCAGCAGCCGGGGACCGATACAAGAGACCCAGTACTTC. This chain uses TRBV11-3 with TRBJ2-5; the D call may be TRBD1 or TRBD2 (5 bases each). CDR1 and CDR2 (germline): SGHNT, YENEEA. Trimming removed 5 bases from V and 2 bases from J, with 12 bases in between. This CDR3 comprises 14 residues.

V is TRBV6-2 or TRBV6-3 and J is TRBJ1-3; D might be TRBD1 (5 bases). V shed 0 bases and J shed 0 bases, with 12 bases lying between them. CDR1 and CDR2 from the germline V gene are MNHEY and SVGEGT. This CDR3 spans 17 amino acids. This CDR3 reads CASSYSGTSHSGNTIYF. The DNA of the CDR3 is TGTGCCAGCAGTTACTCCGGGACTTCTCACTCTGGAAACACCATATATTTT.

The chain employs TRBV30 and TRBJ1-2, with 8 bases identical to TRBD1. This CDR3 spans 12 amino acids. The junction had 5 bases not matched to a gene; V was cut back by 4 bases and J by 7 bases. CDR1 is GTSNPN and CDR2 is SVGIG in the germline V gene (reference sequence). This chain's CDR3 is CAWKGQGTGYTF. The CDR3 DNA reads as TGTGCCTGGAAAGGACAGGGAACTGGCTACACCTTC.

The chain carries TRBV21-1 and TRBJ2-1; the D call in the table, TRBD2, was not verified against the DNA. TRBV21-1 is given as a pseudogene. The CDR3 contains 16 residues. CDR3 coding DNA: TGTGCCAGCCCCGAAAGGGGCGGGAGCCTTCACAATGAGCAGTTCTTC. Protein product: CASPERGGSLHNEQFF.

V is TRBV5-4 and J is TRBJ1-1, with 9 bases that match TRBD1. The CDR3 is 15 residues long. V lost 3 bases and J lost 5; bases outside the gene matches: 8. CDR1 and CDR2 from the germline V gene are SGHNT and YYREEE (reference sequence). CDR3 region: CASSYPGQGMTEAFF. In DNA form, the CDR3 reads TGTGCCAGCAGCTACCCAGGACAGGGGATGACTGAAGCTTTCTTT.

The rearrangement links TRBV4-1 to TRBJ1-2, with 9 bases aligning to TRBD1. The CDR3 contains 17 residues. The germline gives CDR1 MGHRA, CDR2 YSYEKL. V gave up 3 bases and J gave up 4 bases; unmatched junction bases: 12. CDR3 sequence reads: CASSQPTGTGLRYGYTF. CDR3 nucleotide sequence: TGCGCCAGCAGCCAGCCTACCGGGACAGGGCTACGCTATGGCTACACCTTC.

The V call is TRBV9, the J call TRBJ2-1; possible D gene TRBD2, 5 bases. The CDR3 spans 14 residues. Looked up from germline, CDR1 is SGDLS and CDR2 is YYNGEE. Trimming took off 7 bases at V and 2 bases at J, with 13 bases between the two ends. In nucleotides, the CDR3 is TGTGCCAGCGGTCCTAGCCTGGCCTACAATGAGCAGTTCTTC. Its translation is CASGPSLAYNEQFF.

The CDR3 DNA sequence: TGTGCCAGCAGCCCCTCTCGGGGGACGAGGGGGTTCTTC. Protein: CASSPSRGTRGFF. This sequence joins TRBV6-5 and TRBJ2-1, with D possibly TRBD2 on 6 matching bases. V was trimmed by 6 bases and J by 15 bases, leaving 21 bases between them. The germline gives CDR1 MNHEY, CDR2 SVGAGI. CDR3 length equals 13 residues.

The chain uses TRBV28 and TRBJ2-7; maybe TRBD2 (5 bases). The CDR3 covers 15 residues. Trimming left V 4 bases short and J 2 bases short, with 15 bases between. CDR1 is MDHEN and CDR2 is SYDVKM in the germline V gene. The DNA for the CDR3 is TGTGCCAGCAGTTCACCGGGGAATACGGCCTACGAGCAGTACTTC. Amino acids: CASSSPGNTAYEQYF.

V and J are TRBV11-3 and TRBJ1-1; D perhaps matches TRBD1 (5 bases). The CDR3 contains 13 residues. V was cut by 1 base and J by 8 bases, with 11 bases left in between. Germline V gene data show CDR1 as SGHNT and CDR2 as YENEEA. The CDR3 loop is CASSLGVGQEAFF. DNA for the CDR3: TGTGCCAGCAGCTTAGGGGTCGGACAAGAAGCTTTCTTT.